The T cell receptor (beta chain) described here comes from a study of blood T cell repertoires in COVID-19. The wider study: T cells, B-cell-depleted T cells, or PBMCs supplied cDNA or gDNA.

Residents of about two dozen US areas, aged roughly 18 to 89 years, made up the participants. Cohorts were determined from participant-reported clinical history. Between the trimmed V and J ends, which lost 5 bases and 7 bases, there was a span of 9 bases. There are 12 residues in the CDR3. Germline values: CDR1 SGHAT, CDR2 FQNNGV. Here immunoSEQ multiplex PCR was the method, and the copy in TCRdb shows in-frame clones only, minus some. The sample lists roughly 250,000 clones, around 88% occurring once. This TCR came from a woman aged 40 to 50 with acute COVID-19. J is TRBJ2-1 and V is TRBV11-2; the D gene is possibly TRBD2 (6 bases). The source material was PBMCs or T cells enriched from blood (not recorded which). The CDR3 DNA is TGTGCCAGCAGCCCACTAGCTAATGAGCAGTTCTTC. It encodes CASSPLANEQFF. The full variable domain, with the rest looked up from reference TRBV11-2 and TRBJ2-1, is EAGVAQSPRYKIIEKRQSVAFWCNPISGHATLYWYQQILGQGPKLLIQFQNNGVVDDSQLPKDRFSAERLKGVDSTLKIQPAKLEDSAVYLCASSPLANEQFFGPGTRLTVL.